The TCR beta chain under discussion was sequenced for a study of cytomegalovirus exposure and HLA in healthy donors. Overall study results and limits: Sequencing likely caused a cluster of highly shared sequence variants. Accurate prediction of HLA-A and HLA-B alleles (for most subjects) was reportedly achieved from TCR beta sequences.

The V gene's germline CDR1 is SNHLY and CDR2 FYNNEI. This CDR3 is 15 amino acids long. Trimming removed 5 bases from V and 9 bases from J; junction bases left unmatched: 11. Comment on this clone: Its antigen is still unknown.

The PCR made use of 60 Vbeta and 13 Jbeta primers. Only in-frame clones appear in the TCRdb table, and some are missing; sequencing was by immunoSEQ multiplex PCR. The data hold 90,000 to 140,000 clones, with roughly 80% observed a single time. This receptor was identified in a woman aged 35 to 49 in good health and CMV-seropositive. The sequencing sample was made of PBMCs. This chain uses TRBV2 with TRBJ2-5; 11 bases fit TRBD2. CDR3 DNA: TGTGCCAGCAGTACCCAAATAGCGGGAGGGGGGGCCCAGTACTTC. It translates to CASSTQIAGGGAQYF.